Here is one T cell receptor beta chain with its context. What antigen it recognizes has not been identified. Base qualities are missing; no much larger clone stands one base away. This specimen belongs to a study of a mutant IDH1 vaccine in newly diagnosed glioma (TCRdb year 2021). About the investigation overall: Of the approximately 34 patients who were treated, around 62% were male and 37.5% were female, and the mean age was about 40 years. Before enrollment, patients had received standard therapy of radiotherapy alone, temozolomide alone, or radiochemotherapy with temozolomide; most received the combination. Peripheral blood was collected at six visits: V03 (baseline), V05, V07, V10, V12 and V13. For exploratory analyses, longitudinal TCRB deep sequencing was carried out in about two dozen treated patients wherever samples were available.

Taken with the paper, the label for time point translates to: baseline, week 1 (first vaccination visit). The treatment or condition tag for this specimen amounts to: pre-vaccination baseline after standard-of-care therapy. All donors had newly diagnosed IDH1-mutant astrocytomas of WHO grade 3 or 4 that showed loss of nuclear ATRX. The samples were drawn from NOA16, a multicentre, single-arm, open-label phase I trial in Germany that tested a mutant IDH1 peptide vaccine in humans for the first time. Visit V03 blood draws served as the baseline sample for immunogenicity testing. Genomic DNA for TCRB sequencing was extracted from EDTA blood using the DNeasy Blood and Tissue Kit. General findings and caveats noted by the study authors: PBMC samples for TCRB deep sequencing were selected based on availability. The authors noted that analyses of patient blood samples could not be reproduced because of sample limitations. Pseudoprogression seemed to be unrelated to changes in the top peripheral T cell clonotypes found by TCRB sequencing. Across multiple MHC alleles, vaccine-induced immune responses were seen in around 93% of patients.

Library creation used the immunoSEQ multiplex PCR assay. Rearranged TCR beta chain sequences were amplified with the hsTCRB Kit following the manufacturer's protocol. TCRB libraries were sequenced on an Illumina MiSeq. In the authors' own workflow: Demultiplexing, trimming and gene mapping were performed with the kit vendor's proprietary platform. Sourced from immuneACCESS, this table was stored by TCRdb with only in-frame sequences that have V and J called. A share of the clones is absent; for the studies checked, an unresolved V gene accounts for under half, and the remainder has no known explanation. That table is the source of V, J and clone size, and D and trimming were worked out from the DNA. Counted in this sample were approximately 36,000 clones; roughly 89% of them appeared once. About 18% of the sample is held by the ten biggest clonotypes. From its cysteine to its phenylalanine, the CDR3 spans 17 amino acids. The retained sequence is limited to the CDR3, 51 bases, with the frame set at the first base. V and J lose 6 bases and 0 bases, and a span of 18 bases separates them. CDR1 and CDR2 were assigned from the germline V gene as MDHEN and SYDVKM.

The sample here was PBMCs, taken from a glioma patient treated with radiotherapy, temozolomide or both. This chain joins TRBV28 to TRBJ1-5, with the D gene call left open. This clonotype was obtained from a man aged 18 to 29 with glioma. The DNA sequence is as follows: TGTGCCAGCAGGAACCAATTAGGACCGAATAGCAATCAGCCCCAGCATTTT. Its translation reads: CASRNQLGPNSNQPQHF.